One T cell receptor (beta chain) is described in this entry. Produced via immunoSEQ multiplex PCR; TCRdb's table is partial and in-frame only. The table lists approximately 140,000 clones, about four fifths of them singletons. This entry comes from a study of blood T cell repertoires in COVID-19. Overall study context: T cells, B-cell-depleted T cells, or PBMCs provided the cDNA or gDNA that served as material.

The CDR3 covers 13 residues. V lost 6 bases and J lost 1, with 10 bases in between. CDR1 and CDR2 (germline): SNHLY, FYNNEI. Sequencing was done on a sample of peripheral blood. This clonotype was sampled from a man aged 65 to 85 with acute or convalescent COVID-19. This chain uses TRBV2 with TRBJ2-7; TRBD1 is a possible D gene (5 bases). The CDR3 spells CASSLGDSYEQYF. The DNA for the CDR3 is TGTGCCAGCAGCCTAGGGGATTCCTACGAGCAGTACTTC.